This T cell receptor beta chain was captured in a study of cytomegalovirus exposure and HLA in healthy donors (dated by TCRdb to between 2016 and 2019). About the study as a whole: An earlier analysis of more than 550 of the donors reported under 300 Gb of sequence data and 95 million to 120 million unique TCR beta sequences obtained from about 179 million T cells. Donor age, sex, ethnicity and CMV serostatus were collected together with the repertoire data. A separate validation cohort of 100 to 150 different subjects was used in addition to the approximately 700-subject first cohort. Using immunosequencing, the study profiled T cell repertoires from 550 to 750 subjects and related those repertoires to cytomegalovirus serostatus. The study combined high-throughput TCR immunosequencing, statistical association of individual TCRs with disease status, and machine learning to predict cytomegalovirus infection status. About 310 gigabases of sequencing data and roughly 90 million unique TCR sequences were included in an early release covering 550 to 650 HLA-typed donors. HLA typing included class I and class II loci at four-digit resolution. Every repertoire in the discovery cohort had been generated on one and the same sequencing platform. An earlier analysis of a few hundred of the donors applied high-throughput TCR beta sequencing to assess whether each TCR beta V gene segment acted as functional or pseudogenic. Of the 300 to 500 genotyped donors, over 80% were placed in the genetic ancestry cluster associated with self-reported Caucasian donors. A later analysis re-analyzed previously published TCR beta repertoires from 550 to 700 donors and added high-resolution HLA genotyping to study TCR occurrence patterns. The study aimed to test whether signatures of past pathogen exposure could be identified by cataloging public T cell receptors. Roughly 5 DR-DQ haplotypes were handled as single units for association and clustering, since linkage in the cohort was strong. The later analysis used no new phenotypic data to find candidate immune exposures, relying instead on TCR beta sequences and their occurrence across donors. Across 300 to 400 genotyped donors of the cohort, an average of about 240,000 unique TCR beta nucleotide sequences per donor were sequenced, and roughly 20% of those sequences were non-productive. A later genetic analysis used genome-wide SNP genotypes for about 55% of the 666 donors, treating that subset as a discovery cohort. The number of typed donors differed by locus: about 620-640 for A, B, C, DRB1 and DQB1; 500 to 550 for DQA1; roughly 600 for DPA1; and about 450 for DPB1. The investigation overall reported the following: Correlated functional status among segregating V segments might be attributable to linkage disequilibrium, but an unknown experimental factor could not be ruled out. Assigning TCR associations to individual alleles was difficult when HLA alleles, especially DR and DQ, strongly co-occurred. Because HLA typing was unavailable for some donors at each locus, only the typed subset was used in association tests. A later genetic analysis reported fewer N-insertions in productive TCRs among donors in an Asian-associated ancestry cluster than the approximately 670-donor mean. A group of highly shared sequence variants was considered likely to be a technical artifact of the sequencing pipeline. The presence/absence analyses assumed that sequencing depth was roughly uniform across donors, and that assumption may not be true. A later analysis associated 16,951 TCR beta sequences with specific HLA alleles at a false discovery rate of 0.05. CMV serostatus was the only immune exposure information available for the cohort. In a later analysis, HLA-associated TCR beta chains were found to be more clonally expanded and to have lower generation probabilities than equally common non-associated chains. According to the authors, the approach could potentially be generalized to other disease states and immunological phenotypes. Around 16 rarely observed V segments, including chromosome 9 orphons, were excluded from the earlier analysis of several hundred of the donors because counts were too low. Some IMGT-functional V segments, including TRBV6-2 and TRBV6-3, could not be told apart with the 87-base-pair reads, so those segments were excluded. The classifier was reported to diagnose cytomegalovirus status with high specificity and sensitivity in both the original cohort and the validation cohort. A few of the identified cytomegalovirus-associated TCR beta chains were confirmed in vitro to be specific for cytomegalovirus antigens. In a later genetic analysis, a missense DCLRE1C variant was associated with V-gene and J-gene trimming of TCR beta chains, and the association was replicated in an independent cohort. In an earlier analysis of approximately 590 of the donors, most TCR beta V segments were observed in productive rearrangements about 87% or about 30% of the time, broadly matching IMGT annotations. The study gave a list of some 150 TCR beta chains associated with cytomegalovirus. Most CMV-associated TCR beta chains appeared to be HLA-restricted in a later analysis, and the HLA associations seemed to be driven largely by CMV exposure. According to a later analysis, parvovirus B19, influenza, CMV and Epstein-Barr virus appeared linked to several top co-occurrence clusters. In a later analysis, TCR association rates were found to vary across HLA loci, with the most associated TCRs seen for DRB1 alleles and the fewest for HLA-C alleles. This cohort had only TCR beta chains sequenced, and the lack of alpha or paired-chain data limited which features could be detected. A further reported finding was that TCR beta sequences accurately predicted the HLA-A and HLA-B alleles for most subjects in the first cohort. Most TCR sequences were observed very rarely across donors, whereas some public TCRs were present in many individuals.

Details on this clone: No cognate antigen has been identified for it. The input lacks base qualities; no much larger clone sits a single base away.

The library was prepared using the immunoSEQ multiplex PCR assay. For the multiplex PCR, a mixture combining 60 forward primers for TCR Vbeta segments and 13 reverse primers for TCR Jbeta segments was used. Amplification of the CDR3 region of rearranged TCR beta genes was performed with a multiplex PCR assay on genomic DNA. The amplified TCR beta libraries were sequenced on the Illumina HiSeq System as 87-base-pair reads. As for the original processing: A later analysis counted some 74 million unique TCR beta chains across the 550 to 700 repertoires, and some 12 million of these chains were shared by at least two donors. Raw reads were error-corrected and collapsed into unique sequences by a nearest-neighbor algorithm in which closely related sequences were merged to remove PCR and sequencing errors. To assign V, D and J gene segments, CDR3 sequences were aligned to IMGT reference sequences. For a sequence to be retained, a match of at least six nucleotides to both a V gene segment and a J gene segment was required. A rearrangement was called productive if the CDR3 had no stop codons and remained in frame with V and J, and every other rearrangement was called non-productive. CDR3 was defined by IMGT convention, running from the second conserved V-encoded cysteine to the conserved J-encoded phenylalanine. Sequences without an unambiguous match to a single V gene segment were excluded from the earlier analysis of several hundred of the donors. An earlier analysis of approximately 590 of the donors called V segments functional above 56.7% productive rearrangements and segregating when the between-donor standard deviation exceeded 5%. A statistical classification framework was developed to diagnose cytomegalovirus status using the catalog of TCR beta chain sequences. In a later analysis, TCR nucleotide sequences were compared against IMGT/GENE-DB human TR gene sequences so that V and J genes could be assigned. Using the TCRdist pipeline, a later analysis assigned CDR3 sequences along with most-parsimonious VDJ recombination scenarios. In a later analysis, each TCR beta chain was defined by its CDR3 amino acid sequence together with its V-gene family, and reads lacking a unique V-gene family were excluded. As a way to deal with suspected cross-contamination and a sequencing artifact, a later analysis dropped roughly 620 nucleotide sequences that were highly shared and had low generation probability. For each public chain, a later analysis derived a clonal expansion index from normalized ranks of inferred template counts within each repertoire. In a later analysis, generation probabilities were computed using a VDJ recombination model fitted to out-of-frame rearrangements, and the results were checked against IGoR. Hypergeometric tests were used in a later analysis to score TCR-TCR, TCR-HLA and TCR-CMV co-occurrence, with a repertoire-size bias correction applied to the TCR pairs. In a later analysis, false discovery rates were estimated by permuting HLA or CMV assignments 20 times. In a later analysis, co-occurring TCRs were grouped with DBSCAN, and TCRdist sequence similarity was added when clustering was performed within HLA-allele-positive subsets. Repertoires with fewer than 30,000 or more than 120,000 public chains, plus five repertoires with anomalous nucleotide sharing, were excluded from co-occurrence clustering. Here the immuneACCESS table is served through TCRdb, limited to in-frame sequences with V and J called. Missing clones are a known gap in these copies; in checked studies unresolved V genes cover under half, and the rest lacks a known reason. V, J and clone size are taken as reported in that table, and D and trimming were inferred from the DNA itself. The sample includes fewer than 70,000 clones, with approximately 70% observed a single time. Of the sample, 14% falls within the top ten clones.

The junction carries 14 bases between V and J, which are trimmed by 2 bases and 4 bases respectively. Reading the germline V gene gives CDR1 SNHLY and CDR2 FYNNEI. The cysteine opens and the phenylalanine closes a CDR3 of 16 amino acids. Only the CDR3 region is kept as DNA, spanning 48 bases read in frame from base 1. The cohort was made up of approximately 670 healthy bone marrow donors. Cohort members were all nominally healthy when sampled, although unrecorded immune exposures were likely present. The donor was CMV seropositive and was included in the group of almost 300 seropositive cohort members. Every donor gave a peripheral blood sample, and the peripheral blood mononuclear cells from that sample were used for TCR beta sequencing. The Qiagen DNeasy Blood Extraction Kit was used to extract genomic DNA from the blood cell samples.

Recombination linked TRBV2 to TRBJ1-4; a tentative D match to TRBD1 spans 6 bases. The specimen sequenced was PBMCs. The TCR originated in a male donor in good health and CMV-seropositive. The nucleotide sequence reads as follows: TGTGCCAGCAGTGAAATCCTGTACAGGGATAATGAAAAACTGTTTTTT. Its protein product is CASSEILYRDNEKLFF.